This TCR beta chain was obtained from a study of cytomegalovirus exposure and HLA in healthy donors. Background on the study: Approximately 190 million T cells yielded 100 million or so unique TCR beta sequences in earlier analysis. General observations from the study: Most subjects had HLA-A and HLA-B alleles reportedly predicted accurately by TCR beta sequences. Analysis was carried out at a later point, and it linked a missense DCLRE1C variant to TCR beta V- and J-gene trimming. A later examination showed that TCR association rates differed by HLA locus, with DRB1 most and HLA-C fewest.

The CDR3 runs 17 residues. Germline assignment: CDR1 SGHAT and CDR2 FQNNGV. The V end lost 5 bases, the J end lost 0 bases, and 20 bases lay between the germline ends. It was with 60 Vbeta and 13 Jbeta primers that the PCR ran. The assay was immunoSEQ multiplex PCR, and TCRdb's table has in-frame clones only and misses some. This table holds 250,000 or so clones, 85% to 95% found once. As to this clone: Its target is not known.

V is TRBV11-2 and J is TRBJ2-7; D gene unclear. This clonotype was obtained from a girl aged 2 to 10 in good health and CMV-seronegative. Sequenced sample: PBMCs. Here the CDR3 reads CASSPLRQPQNSYEQYF. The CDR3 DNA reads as TGTGCCAGCAGCCCCTTGAGGCAGCCCCAAAACTCCTACGAGCAGTACTTC.